The entry that follows covers one TCR beta chain sequence. This sample was taken from a study of blood T cell repertoires in COVID-19. The table came from immunoSEQ multiplex PCR; TCRdb's copy has only in-frame clones and leaves some out. This repertoire shows fewer than 300,000 clones, more than 90% found once; its top ten account for 2% to 3%. The germline V gene has CDR1 MNHEY and CDR2 SMNVEV (reference sequence). CDR3 length: 16 residues. V shed 3 bases, J shed 2 bases, and the junction held 7 bases outside the gene matches. The receptor was derived from a person between 18 and 30 years old with COVID-19, enrolled during active disease. This chain links TRBV27 with TRBJ2-7; TRBD1 matches at 10 bases. The sample comprised peripheral blood. The CDR3 sequence is CASSFLGGTGAYEQYF. Written as DNA, the CDR3 is TGTGCCAGCAGTTTTCTGGGTGGGACAGGGGCCTACGAGCAGTACTTC.